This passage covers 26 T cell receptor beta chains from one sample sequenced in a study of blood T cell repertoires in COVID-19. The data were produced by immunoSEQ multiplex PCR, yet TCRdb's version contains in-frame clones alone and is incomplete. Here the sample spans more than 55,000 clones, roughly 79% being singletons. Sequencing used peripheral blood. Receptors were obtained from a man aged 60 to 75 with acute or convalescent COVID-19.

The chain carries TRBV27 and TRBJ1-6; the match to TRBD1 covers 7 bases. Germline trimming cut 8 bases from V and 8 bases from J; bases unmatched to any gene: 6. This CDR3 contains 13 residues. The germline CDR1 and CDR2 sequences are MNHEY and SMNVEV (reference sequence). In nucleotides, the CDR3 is TGTGCCAGCCGGCGACAGGGATATTCACCCCTCCACTTT. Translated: CASRRQGYSPLHF.

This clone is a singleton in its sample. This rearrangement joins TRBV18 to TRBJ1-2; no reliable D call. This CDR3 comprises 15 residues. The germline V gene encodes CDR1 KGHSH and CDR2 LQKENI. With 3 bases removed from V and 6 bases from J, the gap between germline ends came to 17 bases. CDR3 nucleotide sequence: TGTGCCAGCTCACCGGCCGGGTCCGCTCGGGATGGCTACACCTTC. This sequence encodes CASSPAGSARDGYTF.

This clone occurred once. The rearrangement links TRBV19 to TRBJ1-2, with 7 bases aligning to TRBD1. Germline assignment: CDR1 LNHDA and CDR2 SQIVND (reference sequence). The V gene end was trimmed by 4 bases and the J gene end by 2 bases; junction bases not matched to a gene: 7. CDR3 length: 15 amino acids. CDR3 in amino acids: CASSNTGALNYGYTF. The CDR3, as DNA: TGTGCCAGTAGTAATACAGGGGCTTTAAACTATGGCTACACCTTC.

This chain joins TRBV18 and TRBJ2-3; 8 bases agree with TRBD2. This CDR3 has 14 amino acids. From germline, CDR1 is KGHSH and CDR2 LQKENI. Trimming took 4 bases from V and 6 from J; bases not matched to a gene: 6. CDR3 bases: TGTGCCAGCTCACAGAACGGGGGGGCCGATACGCAGTATTTT. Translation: CASSQNGGADTQYF.

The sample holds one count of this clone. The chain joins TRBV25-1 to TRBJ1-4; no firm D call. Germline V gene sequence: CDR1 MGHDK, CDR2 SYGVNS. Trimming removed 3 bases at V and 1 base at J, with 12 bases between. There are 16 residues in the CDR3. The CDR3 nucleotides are TGTGCCAGCAGTGACCCAGCCGAGGAAACTAATGAAAAACTGTTTTTT. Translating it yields CASSDPAEETNEKLFF. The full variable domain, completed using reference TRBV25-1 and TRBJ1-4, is EADIYQTPRYLVIGTGKKITLECSQTMGHDKMYWYQQDPGMELHLIHYSYGVNSTEKGDLSSESTVSRIRTEHFPLTLESARPSHTSQYLCASSDPAEETNEKLFFGSGTQLSVL.

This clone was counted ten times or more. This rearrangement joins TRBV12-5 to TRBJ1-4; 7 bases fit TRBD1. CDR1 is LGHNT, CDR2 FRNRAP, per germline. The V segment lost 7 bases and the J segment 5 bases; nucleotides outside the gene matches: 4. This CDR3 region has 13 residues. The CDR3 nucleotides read TGTGCTAGTGCGGGACAGCCAAATGAAAAACTGTTTTTT. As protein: CASAGQPNEKLFF.

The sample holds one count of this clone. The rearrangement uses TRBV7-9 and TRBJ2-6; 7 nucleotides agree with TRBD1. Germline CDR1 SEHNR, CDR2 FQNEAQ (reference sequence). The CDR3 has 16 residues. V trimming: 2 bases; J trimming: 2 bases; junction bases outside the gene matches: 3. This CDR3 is CASSLSTGAGANVLTF. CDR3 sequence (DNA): TGTGCCAGCAGCTTATCAACAGGGGCTGGGGCCAACGTCCTGACTTTC.

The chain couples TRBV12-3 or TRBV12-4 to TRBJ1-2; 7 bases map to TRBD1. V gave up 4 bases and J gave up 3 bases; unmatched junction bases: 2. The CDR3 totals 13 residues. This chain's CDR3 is CASSSQGDYGYTF. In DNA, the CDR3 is TGTGCCAGCAGTTCGCAGGGGGACTATGGCTACACCTTC.

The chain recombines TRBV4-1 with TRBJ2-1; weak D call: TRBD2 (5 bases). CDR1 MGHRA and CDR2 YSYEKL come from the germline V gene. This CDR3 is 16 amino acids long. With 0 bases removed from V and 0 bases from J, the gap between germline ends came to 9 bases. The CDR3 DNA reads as TGCGCCAGCAGCCAAGAGGGAGACCTCTCCTACAATGAGCAGTTCTTC. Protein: CASSQEGDLSYNEQFF.

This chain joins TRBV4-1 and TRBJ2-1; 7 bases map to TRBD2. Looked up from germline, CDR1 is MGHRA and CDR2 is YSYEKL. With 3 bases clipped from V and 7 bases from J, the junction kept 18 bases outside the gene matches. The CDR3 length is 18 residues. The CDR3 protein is CASSHTTNGALGRNEQFF. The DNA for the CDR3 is TGCGCCAGCAGCCATACCACGAACGGGGCCCTCGGGAGGAATGAGCAGTTCTTC.

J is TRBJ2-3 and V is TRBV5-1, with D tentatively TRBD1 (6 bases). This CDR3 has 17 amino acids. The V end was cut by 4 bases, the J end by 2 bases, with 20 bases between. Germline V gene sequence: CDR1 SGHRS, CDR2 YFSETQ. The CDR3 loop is CASSRFIRGIYTDTQYF. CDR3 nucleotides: TGCGCCAGCAGCCGATTCATAAGGGGGATTTACACAGATACGCAGTATTTT.

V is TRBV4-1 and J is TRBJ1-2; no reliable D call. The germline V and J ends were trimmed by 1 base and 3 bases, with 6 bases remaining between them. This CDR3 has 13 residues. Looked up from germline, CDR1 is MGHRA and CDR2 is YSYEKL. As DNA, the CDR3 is TGCGCCAGCAGCCAAGGGCCTTACTATGGCTACACCTTC. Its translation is CASSQGPYYGYTF.

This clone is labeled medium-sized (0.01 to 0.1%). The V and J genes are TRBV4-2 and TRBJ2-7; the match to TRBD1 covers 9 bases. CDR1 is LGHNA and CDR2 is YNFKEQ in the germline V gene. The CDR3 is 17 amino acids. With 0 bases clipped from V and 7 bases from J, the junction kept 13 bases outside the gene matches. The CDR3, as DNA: TGTGCCAGCAGCCAAGATCGGGGGACAGGGACACCCCGGGAGCAGTACTTC. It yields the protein CASSQDRGTGTPREQYF.

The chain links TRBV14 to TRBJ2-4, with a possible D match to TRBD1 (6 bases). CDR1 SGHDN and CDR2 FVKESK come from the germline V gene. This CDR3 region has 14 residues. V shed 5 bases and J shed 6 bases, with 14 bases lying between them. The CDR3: CASSFHSQGNIQYF. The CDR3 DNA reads TGTGCCAGCAGCTTTCACTCACAGGGAAACATTCAGTACTTC.

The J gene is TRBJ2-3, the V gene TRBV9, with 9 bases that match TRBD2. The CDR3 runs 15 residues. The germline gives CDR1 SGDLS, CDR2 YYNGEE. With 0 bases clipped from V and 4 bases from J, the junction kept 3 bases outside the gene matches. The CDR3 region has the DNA TGTGCCAGCAGCGTAGCCCTAGCGGGGCCAGATACGCAGTATTTT. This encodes CASSVALAGPDTQYF.

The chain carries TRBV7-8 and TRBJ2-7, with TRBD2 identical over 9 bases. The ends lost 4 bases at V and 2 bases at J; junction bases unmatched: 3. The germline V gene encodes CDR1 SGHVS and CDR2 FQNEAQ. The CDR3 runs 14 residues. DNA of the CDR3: TGTGCCAGCAGCTACCAGCGGGGGGCCTACGAGCAGTACTTC. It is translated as CASSYQRGAYEQYF.

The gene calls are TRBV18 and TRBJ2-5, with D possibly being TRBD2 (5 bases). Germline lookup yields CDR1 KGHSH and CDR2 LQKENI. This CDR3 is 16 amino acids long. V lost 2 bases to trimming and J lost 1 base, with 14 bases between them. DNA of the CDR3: TGTGCCAGCTCACCAATCGGCAGCGGCTCCCAAGAGACCCAGTACTTC. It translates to CASSPIGSGSQETQYF. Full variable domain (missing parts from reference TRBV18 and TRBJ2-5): NAGVMQNPRHLVRRRGQEARLRCSPMKGHSHVYWYRQLPEEGLKFMVYLQKENIIDESGMPKERFSAEFPKEGPSILRIQQVVRGDSAAYFCASSPIGSGSQETQYFGPGTRLLVL.

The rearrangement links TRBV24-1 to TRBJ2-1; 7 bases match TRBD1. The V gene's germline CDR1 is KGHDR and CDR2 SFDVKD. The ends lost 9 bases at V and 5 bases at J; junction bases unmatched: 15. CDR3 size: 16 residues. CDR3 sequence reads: CATERSRDSTNNEQFF. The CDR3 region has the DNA TGTGCCACCGAGAGGAGTCGGGACAGCACGAACAATGAGCAGTTCTTC.

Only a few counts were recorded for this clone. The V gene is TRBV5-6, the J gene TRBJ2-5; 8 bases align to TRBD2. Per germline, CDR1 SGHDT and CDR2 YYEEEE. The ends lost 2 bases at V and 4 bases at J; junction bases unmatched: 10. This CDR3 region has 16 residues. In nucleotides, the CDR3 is TGTGCCAGCAGCTTTATTGCGGGGGGTTATGGAGAGACCCAGTACTTC. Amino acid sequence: CASSFIAGGYGETQYF.

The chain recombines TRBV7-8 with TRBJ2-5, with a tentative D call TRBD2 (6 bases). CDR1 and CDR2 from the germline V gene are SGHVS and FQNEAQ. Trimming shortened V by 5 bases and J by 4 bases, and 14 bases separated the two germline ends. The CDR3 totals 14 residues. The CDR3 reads CASSPNGGLETQYF. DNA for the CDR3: TGTGCCAGCAGCCCCAACGGGGGTTTAGAGACCCAGTACTTC.

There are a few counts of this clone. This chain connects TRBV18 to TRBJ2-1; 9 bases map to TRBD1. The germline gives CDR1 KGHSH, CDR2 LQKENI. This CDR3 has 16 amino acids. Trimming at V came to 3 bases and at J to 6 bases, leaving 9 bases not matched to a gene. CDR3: CASSPKQGQGVNEQFF. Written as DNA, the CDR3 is TGTGCCAGCTCACCCAAGCAGGGACAGGGTGTCAATGAGCAGTTCTTC.

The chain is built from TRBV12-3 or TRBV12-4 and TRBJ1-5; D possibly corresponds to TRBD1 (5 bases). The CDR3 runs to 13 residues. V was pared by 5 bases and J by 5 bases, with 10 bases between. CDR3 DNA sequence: TGTGCCAGCAGTGGGACGGGGGATCAGCCCCAGCATTTT. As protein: CASSGTGDQPQHF.

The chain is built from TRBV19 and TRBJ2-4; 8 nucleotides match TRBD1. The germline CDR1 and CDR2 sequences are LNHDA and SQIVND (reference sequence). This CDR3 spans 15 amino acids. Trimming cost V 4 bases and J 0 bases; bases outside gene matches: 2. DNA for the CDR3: TGTGCCAGTAGTAGGGACAGGCTAGCCAAAAACATTCAGTACTTC. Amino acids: CASSRDRLAKNIQYF.

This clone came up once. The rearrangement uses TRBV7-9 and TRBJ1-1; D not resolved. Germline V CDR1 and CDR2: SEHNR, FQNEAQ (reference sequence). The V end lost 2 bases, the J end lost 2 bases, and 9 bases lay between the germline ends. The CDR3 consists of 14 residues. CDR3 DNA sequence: TGTGCCAGCAGCTTAAGTCAGATCAACACTGAAGCTTTCTTT. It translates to CASSLSQINTEAFF.

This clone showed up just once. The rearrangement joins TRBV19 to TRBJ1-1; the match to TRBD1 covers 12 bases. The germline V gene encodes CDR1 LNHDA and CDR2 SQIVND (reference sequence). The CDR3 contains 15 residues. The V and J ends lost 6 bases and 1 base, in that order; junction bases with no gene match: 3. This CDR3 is CASRGTGGPNTEAFF. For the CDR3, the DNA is TGTGCCAGTAGGGGGACAGGGGGCCCGAACACTGAAGCTTTCTTT.

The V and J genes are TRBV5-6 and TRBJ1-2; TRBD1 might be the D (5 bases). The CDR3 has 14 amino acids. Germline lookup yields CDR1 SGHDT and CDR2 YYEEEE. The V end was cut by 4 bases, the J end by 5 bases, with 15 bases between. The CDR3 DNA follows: TGTGCCAGCAGCCGGGCGGGGGGACTTTATGGCTACACCTTC. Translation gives CASSRAGGLYGYTF.